This T cell receptor beta chain was identified during a study of T cells in narcolepsy. Study outcomes and limitations: No autoreactive T cell clone sequences appeared in some memory CD4+ repertoires.

Produced via immunoSEQ multiplex PCR; TCRdb's table is partial and in-frame only. Counted here are about 35,000 clones, 70% to 85% occurring once; the ten biggest clones make up 2.3%. The CDR3 is made up of 14 amino acids. CDR1 is MNHEY, CDR2 SMNVEV, per germline (reference sequence). Losses at the gene ends were 6 bases for V and 4 bases for J; bases not matched to a gene: 4. About this clone itself: Its antigen is not known.

The sequenced material came from memory (CD45RA-) CD4+ T cells from blood. The receptor comes from a human donor in good health. The chain joins TRBV27 to TRBJ2-7, with TRBD2 matching 12 bases. The CDR3 reads CASRTGLAGYEQYF. The CDR3 coding sequence is TGTGCCAGCAGAACGGGACTAGCGGGTTACGAGCAGTACTTC.